Below, 22 T cell receptor beta chains from the same sample are listed, as sequenced in a study of glioma-infiltrating T cells. Using RNA template, CDR3s of TCR alpha and beta were amplified with iRepertoire arm-PCR. TCRdb ran MiXCR on the multiplex PCR reads and lists one entry per CDR3 protein. This table has about 140,000 distinct CDR3 sequences, 35% to 50% appearing once. The material sequenced was glioma tissue, nonneoplastic brain tissue, or PBMCs (not recorded which). The receptors originated from a human donor with low-grade glioma or glioblastoma, undergoing nonglioma brain surgery, or in good health (not recorded which).

V usage is TRBV4-1 and J usage is TRBJ1-5; D is perhaps TRBD1 (5 bases). Germline lookup yields CDR1 MGHRA and CDR2 YSYEKL. The length of the CDR3 is 16 residues. V was clipped by 0 bases and J by 5 bases, with 14 bases between them. The chain's CDR3 is CASSQDIGDPYQPQHF. The CDR3 DNA reads as TGCGCCAGCAGCCAAGACATCGGGGACCCATATCAGCCCCAGCATTTT.

The rearrangement joins TRBV28 to TRBJ1-5, with TRBD1 as a possible D gene (5 bases). The germline V gene encodes CDR1 MDHEN and CDR2 SYDVKM. This CDR3 has 14 residues. The V gene lost 7 bases and the J gene lost 5 bases, with 15 bases spanning the gap. CDR3 amino acids: CASTFGGEDQPQHF. The CDR3 DNA follows: TGTGCCAGCACCTTTGGAGGGGAGGATCAGCCCCAGCATTTT. Using reference TRBV28 and TRBJ1-5 for the parts outside the CDR3, the full variable domain is DVKVTQSSRYLVKRTGEKVFLECVQDMDHENMFWYRQDPGLGLRLIYFSYDVKMKEKGDIPEGYSVSREKKERFSLILESASTNQTSMYLCASTFGGEDQPQHFGDGTRLSIL.

This clonotype was seen a few times. J is TRBJ1-2 and V is TRBV28, with 8 bases lining up with TRBD1. CDR3 length equals 14 residues. Unmatched junction bases numbered 9, after V lost 6 bases and J lost 6 bases. Germline CDR1 reads MDHEN; CDR2 reads SYDVKM. The CDR3 DNA follows: TGTGCCAGCAGACCCGTGGACAGGGCGGATGGCTACACCTTC. Its translation: CASRPVDRADGYTF.

The chain employs TRBV28 and TRBJ2-7, with 7 nucleotides matching TRBD1. Germline CDR1 and CDR2: MDHEN and SYDVKM. Trimming removed 6 bases from V and 5 bases from J; junction bases left unmatched: 4. The CDR3 contains 12 residues. CDR3 coding DNA: TGTGCCAGCAGACAGGGGTTCGACGAGCAGTACTTC. Encoded protein: CASRQGFDEQYF.

This clonotype came up a few times. The genes are TRBV6-1 and TRBJ2-5; 8 bases are shared with TRBD1. The CDR3 loop spans 14 amino acids. Trimming removed 4 bases from V and 5 bases from J; junction bases left unmatched: 6. Germline V gene sequence: CDR1 MNHNS, CDR2 SASEGT. Written as DNA, the CDR3 is TGTGCCAGCAGTGTACAGGGGGATCGGGAGACCCAGTACTTC. Translating gives CASSVQGDRETQYF.

The count of this clonotype is one. The V and J genes are TRBV7-2 and TRBJ2-5, with 8 positions matching TRBD2. Germline CDR1 SGHTA, CDR2 FQGNSA. CDR3 length: 15 residues. J gave up 11 bases and V 5 bases, and 16 bases lay outside the gene matches. The CDR3 DNA reads as TGTGCCAGCAGCACAACTAGCGGAACCTACAATGAGCAGTACTTC. It yields the protein CASSTTSGTYNEQYF.

CDR3 sequence: CSAAREPKTQYF. In DNA, the CDR3 is TGCAGCGCCGCCAGGGAGCCAAAGACCCAGTACTTC. This chain links TRBV29-1 with TRBJ2-5; D tentatively reads TRBD1 or TRBD2 (5 bases each). Trimming removed 7 bases at V and 6 bases at J, with 15 bases between. The CDR3 runs 12 residues. Germline V lookup: CDR1 SQVTM, CDR2 ANQGSEA.

The rearrangement links TRBV7-8 to TRBJ1-5, with TRBD1 matching 7 bases. Germline lookup yields CDR1 SGHVS and CDR2 FQNEAQ. V shed 4 bases, J shed 3 bases, and the junction held 9 bases outside the gene matches. CDR3 length: 16 residues. The CDR3 coding sequence is TGTGCCAGCAGCTCACAAGGGGGCCGGTTCAATCAGCCCCAGCATTTT. Translating gives CASSSQGGRFNQPQHF.

On this clonotype: Given a much more abundant clone one base away, this may be a read error. V usage is TRBV6-1 and J usage is TRBJ2-7; D might be TRBD2 (5 bases). This CDR3 is built from 13 residues. Trimming cost V 6 bases and J 12 bases, with 21 bases left between them. Germline CDR1 reads MNHNS; CDR2 reads SASEGT. The CDR3 DNA reads TGTGCCAGCAGGATCGGACGACTGCTTCGGGGGTACTTC. Translation: CASRIGRLLRGYF.

The CDR3 region is CSLTSKSGGEQYF. The CDR3, as DNA: TGCAGTTTAACCTCAAAATCCGGGGGCGAGCAGTACTTC. The rearrangement uses TRBV20-1 and TRBJ2-7; D possibly corresponds to TRBD2 (6 bases). Germline CDR1 and CDR2: DFQATT and SNEGSKA (reference sequence). V shed 8 bases and J shed 6 bases, with 20 bases lying between them. This CDR3 contains 13 residues.

V and J are TRBV27 and TRBJ1-1; a weak D match, TRBD1 (5 bases). This CDR3 is 14 amino acids long. Germline CDR1 reads MNHEY; CDR2 reads SMNVEV (reference sequence). Trimming removed 3 bases at V and 3 bases at J, with 11 bases between. The CDR3 loop reads CASSFLKGDTEAFF. The CDR3 coding sequence is TGTGCCAGCAGTTTTCTTAAAGGGGACACTGAAGCTTTCTTT.

This chain joins TRBV7-6 and TRBJ2-5; TRBD1 matches 9 bases. Trimming at V came to 0 bases and at J to 5 bases, leaving 4 bases not matched to a gene. The length of the CDR3 is 15 residues. Germline V gene sequence: CDR1 SGHVS, CDR2 FNYEAQ. In DNA, the CDR3 is TGTGCCAGCAGCTTAGCTGACAGGGGGGGCGAGACCCAGTACTTC. It is translated as CASSLADRGGETQYF. The whole variable domain, filled in from reference TRBV7-6 and TRBJ2-5, reads GAGVSQSPRYKVTKRGQDVALRCDPISGHVSLYWYRQALGQGPEFLTYFNYEAQQDKSGLPNDRFSAERPEGSISTLTIQRTEQRDSAMYRCASSLADRGGETQYFGPGTRLLVL.

The gene calls are TRBV19 and TRBJ1-1; D not certain. V lost 5 bases and J 7 bases, leaving 11 bases between the germline ends. CDR3 size: 12 residues. In germline, CDR1 is LNHDA, CDR2 SQIVND (reference sequence). This chain's CDR3 is CASSLPGLEAFF. CDR3 sequence (DNA): TGTGCCAGTAGTCTCCCCGGACTTGAAGCTTTCTTT.

Notes on this clonotype: This clone may be a read error of a much larger clone one base away. J is TRBJ2-7 and V is TRBV6-2 or TRBV6-3; tentative D call: TRBD2 (6 bases). The CDR3 is 13 residues long. Germline values: CDR1 MNHEY, CDR2 SVGEGT. Trimming took 7 bases from V and 5 from J, leaving 15 bases between them. DNA for the CDR3: TGTGCCAGCACCGATATCGGGAGCCACGAGCAGTACTTC. It encodes CASTDIGSHEQYF.

The chain recombines TRBV20-1 with TRBJ2-3; 8 bases agree with TRBD1. Germline CDR1 DFQATT, CDR2 SNEGSKA (reference sequence). CDR3 length: 16 amino acids. J gave up 4 bases and V 2 bases, and 11 bases lay outside the gene matches. This CDR3 is CSARRAGGDWADTQYF. CDR3 in DNA: TGCAGTGCTAGAAGGGCAGGGGGCGATTGGGCAGATACGCAGTATTTT.

This clonotype showed up many times. The rearrangement uses TRBV6-1 and TRBJ1-1; TRBD1 agrees at 8 bases. Trimming cost V 10 bases and J 5 bases; bases outside gene matches: 9. This CDR3 has 13 amino acids. Germline CDR1 reads MNHNS; CDR2 reads SASEGT. The CDR3 loop is CAITSGGLTEAFF. The CDR3 DNA sequence: TGTGCCATCACGTCAGGGGGCCTTACTGAAGCTTTCTTT.

The J gene is TRBJ2-7, the V gene TRBV6-1, with 9 bases matching TRBD1. The V gene end was trimmed by 6 bases and the J gene end by 5 bases; junction bases not matched to a gene: 2. This CDR3 spans 12 amino acids. Germline V gene data show CDR1 as MNHNS and CDR2 as SASEGT. The CDR3 here is CASSWDRDEQYF. For the CDR3, the DNA is TGTGCCAGCAGCTGGGACAGGGACGAGCAGTACTTC.

This clonotype showed up just a few times. The chain uses TRBV27 and TRBJ2-7; D is unresolved. The CDR3 has 12 residues. The germline CDR1 and CDR2 sequences are MNHEY and SMNVEV (reference sequence). V lost 6 bases to trimming and J lost 4 bases, with 10 bases between them. The CDR3 sequence is CASSPDGYEQYF. CDR3 sequence (DNA): TGTGCCAGCAGCCCAGACGGATACGAGCAGTACTTC.

In this sample, this clonotype turned up many times. The chain has TRBV7-2 and TRBJ1-2, with 7 bases identical to TRBD1. The CDR3 totals 15 residues. Germline CDR1 reads SGHTA; CDR2 reads FQGNSA. V shed 0 bases and J 5 bases; nucleotides not matched to a gene: 6. The CDR3 nucleotides are TGTGCCAGCAGCTTAGCGGGGGGGACAGAGTATGGCTACACCTTC. Its protein product is CASSLAGGTEYGYTF.

A few counts support this clonotype. This sequence joins TRBV13 and TRBJ1-1; a weak D match, TRBD1 (6 bases). V lost 5 bases, J lost 1 base, and 14 bases lay in between. Germline CDR1 is PRHDT and CDR2 is FYEKMQ (reference sequence). The CDR3 is made up of 15 amino acids. The CDR3: CASSPSWTANTEAFF. As DNA, the CDR3 is TGTGCCAGCAGCCCCTCCTGGACAGCGAACACTGAAGCTTTCTTT.

J is TRBJ2-7 and V is TRBV19; 7 bases fit TRBD1. Gene TRBJ2-5 matches the end of the DNA better, so the J call may be wrong. The CDR3 loop spans 13 amino acids. Germline values: CDR1 LNHDA, CDR2 SQIVND (reference sequence). The CDR3 region is CASSGTAQETQYF. The DNA of the CDR3 is TGTGCCAGTAGTGGGACAGCACAAGAGACCCAGTACTTC.

This clonotype has a handful of counts. CDR3 residues: CASMGSTGLIVAFF. DNA of the CDR3: TGTGCCAGCATGGGTTCGACAGGGTTAATTGTGGCTTTCTTT. V is TRBV28 and J is TRBJ1-1, with 7 positions matching TRBD1. V shed 7 bases and J 11 bases; nucleotides not matched to a gene: 16. CDR3 length equals 14 residues. Germline assignment: CDR1 MDHEN and CDR2 SYDVKM. The complete variable domain, with remaining parts taken from reference TRBV28 and TRBJ1-1, reads DVKVTQSSRYLVKRTGEKVFLECVQDMDHENMFWYRQDPGLGLRLIYFSYDVKMKEKGDIPEGYSVSREKKERFSLILESASTNQTSMYLCASMGSTGLIVAFFGQGTRLTVV.